This TCR beta chain came from a study of T cells of healthy individuals. Looked up from germline, CDR1 is LNHDA and CDR2 is SQIVND (reference sequence). CDR3 length: 11 residues. V was cut by 3 bases and J by 6 bases, with 2 bases left in between. TCRdb re-called the 5' RACE reads with MiXCR, one entry per CDR3 protein. The table shows about 57,000 distinct CDR3 sequences, with 16% occurring only once. The chain employs TRBV19 and TRBJ2-2; D gene ambiguous. This TCR came from a human donor in good health. The CDR3 sequence is CASSIPGELFF. DNA of the CDR3: TGTGCCAGTAGTATTCCCGGGGAGCTGTTTTTT.